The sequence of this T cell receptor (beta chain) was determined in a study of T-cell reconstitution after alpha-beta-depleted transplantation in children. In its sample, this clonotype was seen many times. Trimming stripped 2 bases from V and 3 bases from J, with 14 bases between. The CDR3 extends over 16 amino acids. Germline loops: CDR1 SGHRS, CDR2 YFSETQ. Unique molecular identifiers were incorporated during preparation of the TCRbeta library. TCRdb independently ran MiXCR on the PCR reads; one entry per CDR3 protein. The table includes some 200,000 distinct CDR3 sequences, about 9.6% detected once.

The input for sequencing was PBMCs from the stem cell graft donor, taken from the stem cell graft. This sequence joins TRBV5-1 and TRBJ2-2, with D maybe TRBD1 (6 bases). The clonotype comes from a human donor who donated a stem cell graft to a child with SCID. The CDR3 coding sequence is TGCGCCAGCAGCTTTACAGGGCGTAAGGACACCGGGGAGCTGTTTTTT. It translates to CASSFTGRKDTGELFF.